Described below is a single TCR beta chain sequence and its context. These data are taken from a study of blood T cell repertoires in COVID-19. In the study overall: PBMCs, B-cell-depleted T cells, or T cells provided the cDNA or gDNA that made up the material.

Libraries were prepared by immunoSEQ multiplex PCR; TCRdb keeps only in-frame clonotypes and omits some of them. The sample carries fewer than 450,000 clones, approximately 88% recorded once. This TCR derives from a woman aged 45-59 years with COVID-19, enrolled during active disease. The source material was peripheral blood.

The CDR3 nucleotides are TGTGCCAGCAGCCTAGACAGGGTGGGAGCTTTCTTT. Translating gives CASSLDRVGAFF. V usage is TRBV11-1 and J usage is TRBJ1-1; 7 nucleotides match TRBD1. Germline values: CDR1 SGHAT, CDR2 FQDESV (reference sequence). The CDR3 spans 12 residues. V lost 5 bases and J lost 10; bases outside the gene matches: 7.